A selection of T cell receptor beta chains follows, all from one sample in a study of regulatory T cells in long-lasting Graves disease. From the multiplex PCR reads, TCRdb called clonotypes with MiXCR, one entry per CDR3 protein. The sample holds around 400,000 distinct CDR3 sequences, around a sixth seen once. Material: peripheral blood mononuclear cells (PBMCs), obtained at new diagnosis, from a patient treated with antithyroid drugs. These receptors were collected from a female donor with Graves disease. The CDR3 runs from the conserved cysteine through the conserved F or W. Clone size is not always given. Where it is, it says once, few, many or a class for expanded clones.

J | V | size | CDR3
TRBJ1-6 | TRBV5-1 | many | CASSLGQVGSPLHF
TRBJ1-4 | TRBV5-1 | - | CASSLLADPNEKLFF
TRBJ1-2 | TRBV6-5 | - | CASSYSLDPSIRGYTF
TRBJ2-3 | TRBV7-8 | many | CASSLGRAGDTQYF
TRBJ1-5 | TRBV5-1 | many | CASSLGTGNQPQHF
TRBJ2-7 | TRBV20-1 | many | CSARPDQTYEQYF
TRBJ2-7 | TRBV29-1 | many | CSVEVGLAGTGPGGEQYF
TRBJ1-5 | TRBV4-1 | - | CASSQGMVLGQQPQHF
TRBJ1-5 | TRBV7-9 | - | CASSPGRGNHQPQHF
TRBJ1-4 | TRBV6-2/TRBV6-3 | many | CASSLTRGGKLFF
TRBJ2-7 | TRBV9 | many | CASSDGTGSYEQYF
TRBJ2-7 | TRBV20-1 | many | CSAAGTGSYEQYF
TRBJ2-3 | TRBV5-4 | - | CASSSRDRGPDTQYF
TRBJ1-1 | TRBV4-1 | few | CASSQVHSYTEAFF
TRBJ1-6 | TRBV18 | few | CASGGGRDSPLHF
TRBJ2-5 | TRBV11-2 | many | CASSLVKYRGAETQYF
TRBJ1-2 | TRBV15 | many | CATSRGTGTGYKDGYTF
TRBJ2-1 | TRBV20-1 | many | CSASPRRDYHNEQFF
TRBJ1-4 | TRBV29-1 | few | CSVNRKRTNNEKLFF
TRBJ1-5 | TRBV30 | few | CAWSVLGQAANQPQHF
TRBJ2-2 | TRBV25-1 | few | CASRRRGNTGELFF
TRBJ1-1 | TRBV2 | many | CASTDEMNTEAFF
TRBJ2-3 | TRBV20-1 | many | CSATAPDADTQYF
TRBJ1-5 | TRBV12-5 | many | CASGLTEGQGWMIESNQPQHF
TRBJ2-1 | TRBV6-1 | - | CASRPQGLAEQFF
TRBJ2-2 | TRBV29-1 | - | CSVEVTGTSGTGELFF
TRBJ1-6 | TRBV28 | many | CASSAPDRDNSPLHF
TRBJ2-2 | TRBV27 | few | CASSTRDSFTGELFF
TRBJ1-1 | TRBV2 | many | CASRTDSGTEAFF
TRBJ1-1 | TRBV20-1 | many | CSAIGGGLRTEAFF
TRBJ1-4 | TRBV13 | few | CASSLDRHNEKLFF
TRBJ2-3 | TRBV7-9 | - | CASSWTSGGSDTQYF
TRBJ2-3 | TRBV5-1 | many | CASSFSGGEMNTQYF
TRBJ2-7 | TRBV12-3/TRBV12-4 | many | CASSYDIAYEQYF
TRBJ2-4 | TRBV7-2 | - | CASSLHRQNIQYF
TRBJ2-7 | TRBV24-1 | - | CTTSDRDRGYEQYF
TRBJ1-2 | TRBV29-1 | many | CSVEGQDYGYTF
TRBJ1-2 | TRBV5-5 | many | CASSLGQGAVYGYTF
TRBJ1-6 | TRBV20-1 | many | CSAREPDRGRNSPLHF
TRBJ1-5 | TRBV4-3 | many | CASSRTVHPSNQPQHF
TRBJ1-2 | TRBV18 | - | CASSPDRGAAYGYTF
TRBJ2-2 | TRBV7-3 | few | CASSLQGSYQAGELFF
TRBJ2-1 | TRBV7-2 | few | CASSPQGGSSYNEQFF
TRBJ2-1 | TRBV7-9 | many | CASEAPSYNEQFF
TRBJ1-2 | TRBV9 | - | CASSGTGPGYTF
TRBJ2-7 | TRBV6-1 | many | CATLGAYEQYF
TRBJ1-1 | TRBV10-3 | - | CAISHGGQEGEAFF
TRBJ1-1 | TRBV4-1 | many | CASSQDDLNRGGAFF
TRBJ1-3 | TRBV18 | many | CASSPEISGNTIYF
TRBJ2-3 | TRBV5-6 | many | CASSPEVTSGASTDTQYF
TRBJ1-2 | TRBV6-1 | - | CASSRDRASNYGYTF